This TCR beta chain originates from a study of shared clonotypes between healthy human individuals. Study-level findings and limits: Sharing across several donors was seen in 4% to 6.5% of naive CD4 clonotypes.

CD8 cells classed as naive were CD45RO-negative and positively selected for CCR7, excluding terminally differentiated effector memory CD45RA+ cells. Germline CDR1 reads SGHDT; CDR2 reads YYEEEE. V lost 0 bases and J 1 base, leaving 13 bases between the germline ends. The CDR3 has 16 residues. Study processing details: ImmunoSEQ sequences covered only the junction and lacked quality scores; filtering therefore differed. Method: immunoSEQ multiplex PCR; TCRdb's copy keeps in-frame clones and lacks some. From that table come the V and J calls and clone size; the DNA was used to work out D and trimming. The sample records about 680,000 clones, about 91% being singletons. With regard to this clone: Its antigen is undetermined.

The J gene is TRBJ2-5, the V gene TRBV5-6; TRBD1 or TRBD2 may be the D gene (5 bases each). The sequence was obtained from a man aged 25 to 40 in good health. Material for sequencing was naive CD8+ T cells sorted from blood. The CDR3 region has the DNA TGTGCCAGCAGCTTGGAGTATGGGGACGCCCAAGAGACCCAGTACTTC. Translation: CASSLEYGDAQETQYF.